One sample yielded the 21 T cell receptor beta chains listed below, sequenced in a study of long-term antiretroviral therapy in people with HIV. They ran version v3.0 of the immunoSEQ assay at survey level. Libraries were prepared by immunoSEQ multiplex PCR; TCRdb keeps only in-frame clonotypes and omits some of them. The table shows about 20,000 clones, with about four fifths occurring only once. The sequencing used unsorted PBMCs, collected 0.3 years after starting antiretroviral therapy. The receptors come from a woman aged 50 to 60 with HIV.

This CDR3 is CASNRQGRETQYF. In nucleotides, the CDR3 is TGTGCCAGCAACAGACAGGGACGAGAGACCCAGTACTTC. V usage is TRBV7-9 and J usage is TRBJ2-5, with 7 positions matching TRBD1. Trimming at V came to 7 bases and at J to 4 bases, leaving 6 bases not matched to a gene. The CDR3 spans 13 residues. The germline CDR1 and CDR2 sequences are SEHNR and FQNEAQ (reference sequence).

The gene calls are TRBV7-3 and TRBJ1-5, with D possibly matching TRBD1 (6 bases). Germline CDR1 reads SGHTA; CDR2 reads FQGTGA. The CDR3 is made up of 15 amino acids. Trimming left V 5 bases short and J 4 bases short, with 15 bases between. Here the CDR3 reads CASSPPGTLNQPQHF. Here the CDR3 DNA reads TGTGCCAGCAGCCCCCCCGGGACACTTAATCAGCCCCAGCATTTT.

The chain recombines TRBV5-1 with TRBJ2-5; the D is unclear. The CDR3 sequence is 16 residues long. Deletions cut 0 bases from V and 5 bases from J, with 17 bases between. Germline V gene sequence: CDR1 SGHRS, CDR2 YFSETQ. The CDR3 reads CASSLEVRLGSETQYF. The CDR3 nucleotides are TGCGCCAGCAGCTTGGAGGTCAGGTTGGGGTCGGAGACCCAGTACTTC.

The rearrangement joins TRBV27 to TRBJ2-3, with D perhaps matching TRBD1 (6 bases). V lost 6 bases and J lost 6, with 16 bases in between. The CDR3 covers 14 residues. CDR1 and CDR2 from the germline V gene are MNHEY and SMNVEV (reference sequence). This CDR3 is CASRKQGPVDTQYF. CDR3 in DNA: TGTGCCAGCAGAAAACAGGGACCAGTTGATACGCAGTATTTT.

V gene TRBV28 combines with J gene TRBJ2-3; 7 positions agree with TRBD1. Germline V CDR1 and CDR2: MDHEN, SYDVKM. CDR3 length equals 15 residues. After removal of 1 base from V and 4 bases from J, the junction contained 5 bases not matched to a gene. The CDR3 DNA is TGTGCCAGCAGTTTATTCGAGGGGGCCGCAGATACGCAGTATTTT. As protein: CASSLFEGAADTQYF.

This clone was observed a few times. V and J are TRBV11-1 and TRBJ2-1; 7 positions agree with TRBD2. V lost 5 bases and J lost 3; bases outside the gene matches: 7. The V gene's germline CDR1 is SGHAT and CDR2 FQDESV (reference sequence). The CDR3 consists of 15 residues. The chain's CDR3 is CASSPRLALYNEQFF. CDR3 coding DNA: TGTGCCAGCAGCCCCCGACTAGCACTCTACAATGAGCAGTTCTTC.

The CDR3 DNA reads as TGTGCCAGCAGCCTGGGACAGCTAGCGAATTATCAGCCCCAGCATTTT. The encoded protein is CASSLGQLANYQPQHF. V usage is TRBV5-6 and J usage is TRBJ1-5; 7 nucleotides line up with TRBD1. The trim removed 4 bases at V and 5 bases at J, leaving 12 bases unmatched. The germline CDR1 and CDR2 sequences are SGHDT and YYEEEE. The CDR3 spans 16 residues.

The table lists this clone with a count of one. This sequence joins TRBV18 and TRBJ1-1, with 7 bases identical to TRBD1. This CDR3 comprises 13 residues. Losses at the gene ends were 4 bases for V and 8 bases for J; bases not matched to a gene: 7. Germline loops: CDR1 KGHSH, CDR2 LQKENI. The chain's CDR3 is CASSLQGDREAFF. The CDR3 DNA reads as TGTGCCAGCTCACTTCAGGGGGATCGGGAAGCTTTCTTT. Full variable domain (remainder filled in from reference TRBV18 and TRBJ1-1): NAGVMQNPRHLVRRRGQEARLRCSPMKGHSHVYWYRQLPEEGLKFMVYLQKENIIDESGMPKERFSAEFPKEGPSILRIQQVVRGDSAAYFCASSLQGDREAFFGQGTRLTVV.

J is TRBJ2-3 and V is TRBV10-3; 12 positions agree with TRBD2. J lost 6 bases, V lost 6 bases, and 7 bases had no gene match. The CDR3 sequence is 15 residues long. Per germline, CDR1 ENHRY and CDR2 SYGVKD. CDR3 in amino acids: CAIRPSGGASDTQYF. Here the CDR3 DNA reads TGTGCCATCAGGCCTAGCGGGGGGGCATCCGATACGCAGTATTTT.

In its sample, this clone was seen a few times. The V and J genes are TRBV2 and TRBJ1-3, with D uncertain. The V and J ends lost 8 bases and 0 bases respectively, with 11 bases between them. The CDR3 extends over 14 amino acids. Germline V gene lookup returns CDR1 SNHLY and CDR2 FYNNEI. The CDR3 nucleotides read TGTGCCAGCGGCGTCCCGAGCTCTGGAAACACCATATATTTT. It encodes CASGVPSSGNTIYF.

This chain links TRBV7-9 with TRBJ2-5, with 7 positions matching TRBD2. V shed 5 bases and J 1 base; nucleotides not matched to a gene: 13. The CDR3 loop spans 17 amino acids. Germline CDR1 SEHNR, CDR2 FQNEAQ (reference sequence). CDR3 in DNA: TGTGCCAGCAGCCGCCCTCGGGGCGGGGGACCCCAAGAGACCCAGTACTTC. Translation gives CASSRPRGGGPQETQYF.

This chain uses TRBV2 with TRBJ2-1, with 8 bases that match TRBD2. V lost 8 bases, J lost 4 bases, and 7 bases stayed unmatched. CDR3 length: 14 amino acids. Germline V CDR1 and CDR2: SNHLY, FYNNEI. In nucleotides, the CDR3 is TGTGCCAGCCACGGGGGGGCGAGGTACAATGAGCAGTTCTTC. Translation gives CASHGGARYNEQFF.

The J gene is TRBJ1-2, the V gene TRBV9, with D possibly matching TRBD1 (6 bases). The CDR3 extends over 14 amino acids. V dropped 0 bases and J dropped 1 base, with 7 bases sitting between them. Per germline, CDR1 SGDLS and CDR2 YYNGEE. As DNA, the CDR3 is TGTGCCAGCAGCGTAGGGGGACATAACTATGGCTACACCTTC. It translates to CASSVGGHNYGYTF.

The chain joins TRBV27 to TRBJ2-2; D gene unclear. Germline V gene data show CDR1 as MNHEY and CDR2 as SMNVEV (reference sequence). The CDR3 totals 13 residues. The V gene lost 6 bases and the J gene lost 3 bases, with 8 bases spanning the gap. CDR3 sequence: CASSKLDTGELFF. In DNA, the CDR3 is TGTGCCAGCAGCAAACTCGACACCGGGGAGCTGTTTTTT.

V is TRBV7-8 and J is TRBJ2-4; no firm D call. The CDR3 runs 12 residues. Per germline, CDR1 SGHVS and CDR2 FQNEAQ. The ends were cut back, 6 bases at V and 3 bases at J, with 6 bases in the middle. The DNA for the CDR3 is TGTGCCAGCAGGGACCACAAAAACATTCAGTACTTC. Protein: CASRDHKNIQYF.

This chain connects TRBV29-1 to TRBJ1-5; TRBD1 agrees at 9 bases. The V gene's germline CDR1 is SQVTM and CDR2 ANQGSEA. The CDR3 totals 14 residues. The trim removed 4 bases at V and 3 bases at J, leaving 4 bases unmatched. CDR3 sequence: CSVVDRGSNQPQHF. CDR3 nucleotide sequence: TGCAGCGTTGTAGACAGGGGGTCCAATCAGCCCCAGCATTTT. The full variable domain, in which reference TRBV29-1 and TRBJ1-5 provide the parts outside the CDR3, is SAVISQKPSRDICQRGTSLTIQCQVDSQVTMMFWYRQQPGQSLTLIATANQGSEATYESGFVIDKFPISRPNLTFSTLTVSNMSPEDSSIYLCSVVDRGSNQPQHFGDGTRLSIL.

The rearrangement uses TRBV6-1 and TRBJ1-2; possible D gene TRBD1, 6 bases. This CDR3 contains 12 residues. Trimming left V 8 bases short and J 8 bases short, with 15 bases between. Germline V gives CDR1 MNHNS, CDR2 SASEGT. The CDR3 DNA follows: TGTGCCAGCTATTTGGGGGCGGGGGGCTACACCTTC. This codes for CASYLGAGGYTF.

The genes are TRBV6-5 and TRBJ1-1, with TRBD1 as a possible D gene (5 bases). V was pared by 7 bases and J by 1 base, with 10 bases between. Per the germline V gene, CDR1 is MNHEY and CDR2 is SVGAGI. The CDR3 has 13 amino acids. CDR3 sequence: CASKGRWNTEAFF. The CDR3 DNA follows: TGTGCCAGCAAGGGACGGTGGAACACTGAAGCTTTCTTT.

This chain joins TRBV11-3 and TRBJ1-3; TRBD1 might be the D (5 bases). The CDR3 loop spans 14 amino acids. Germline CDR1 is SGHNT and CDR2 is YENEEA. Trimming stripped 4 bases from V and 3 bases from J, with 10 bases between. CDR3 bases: TGTGCCAGCAGCTCGCAGGGTTATGGAAACACCATATATTTT. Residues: CASSSQGYGNTIYF.

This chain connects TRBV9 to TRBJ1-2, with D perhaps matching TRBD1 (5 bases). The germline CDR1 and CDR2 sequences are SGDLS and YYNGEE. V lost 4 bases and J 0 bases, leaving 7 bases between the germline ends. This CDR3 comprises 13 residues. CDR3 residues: CASSQGSNYGYTF. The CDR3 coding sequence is TGTGCCAGCAGCCAGGGTTCTAACTATGGCTACACCTTC.

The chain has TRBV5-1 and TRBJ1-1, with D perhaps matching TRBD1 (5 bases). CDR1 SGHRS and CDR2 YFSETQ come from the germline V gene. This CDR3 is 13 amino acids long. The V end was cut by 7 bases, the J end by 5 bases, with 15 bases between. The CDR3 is CASRREGETEAFF. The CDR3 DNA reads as TGCGCCAGCCGCAGGGAGGGCGAGACTGAAGCTTTCTTT.